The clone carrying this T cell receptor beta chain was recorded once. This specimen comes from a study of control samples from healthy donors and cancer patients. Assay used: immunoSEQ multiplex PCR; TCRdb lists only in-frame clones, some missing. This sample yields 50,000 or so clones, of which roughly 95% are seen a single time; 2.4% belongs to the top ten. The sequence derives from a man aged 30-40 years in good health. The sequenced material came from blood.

DNA for the CDR3: TGTGCCAGCAGCTTGGACCCTGAGACCCAGTACTTC. This encodes CASSLDPETQYF. The chain joins TRBV5-5 to TRBJ2-5; D is undetermined. CDR1 and CDR2 from the germline V gene are SGHKS and YYEKEE (reference sequence). V lost 0 bases and J 5 bases, leaving 5 bases between the germline ends. The CDR3 totals 12 residues. The full variable domain, with the rest looked up from reference TRBV5-5 and TRBJ2-5, is DAGVTQSPTHLIKTRGQQVTLRCSPISGHKSVSWYQQVLGQGPQFIFQYYEKEERGRGNFPDRFSARQFPNYSSELNVNALLLGDSALYLCASSLDPETQYFGPGTRLLVL.